The clone carrying this T cell receptor beta chain was seen a handful of times. TCRdb recomputed calls from the RT-PCR reads with MiXCR, one row per CDR3 protein. The data contain approximately 150,000 distinct CDR3 sequences, over 35% of them singletons. The source of the sample is a study of patients and donors after allogeneic stem cell transplantation. This receptor was taken from a human donor who was either an allogeneic HSCT recipient or a stem cell or donor lymphocyte infusion donor (not recorded which). It is not recorded whose cells these are; they may come from a transplant donor. The sequenced sample was blood, either unsorted or a sorted T cell fraction (not recorded which).

CDR3 loop: CASSFGAGGPGDQETQYF. CDR3 sequence (DNA): TGTGCCAGCAGCTTCGGGGCGGGGGGCCCCGGGGATCAAGAGACCCAGTACTTC. J is TRBJ2-5 and V is TRBV11-2; 8 bases match TRBD2. J was trimmed by 2 bases and V by 3 bases; bases with no gene match: 14. The CDR3 covers 18 residues. Germline V gives CDR1 SGHAT, CDR2 FQNNGV.